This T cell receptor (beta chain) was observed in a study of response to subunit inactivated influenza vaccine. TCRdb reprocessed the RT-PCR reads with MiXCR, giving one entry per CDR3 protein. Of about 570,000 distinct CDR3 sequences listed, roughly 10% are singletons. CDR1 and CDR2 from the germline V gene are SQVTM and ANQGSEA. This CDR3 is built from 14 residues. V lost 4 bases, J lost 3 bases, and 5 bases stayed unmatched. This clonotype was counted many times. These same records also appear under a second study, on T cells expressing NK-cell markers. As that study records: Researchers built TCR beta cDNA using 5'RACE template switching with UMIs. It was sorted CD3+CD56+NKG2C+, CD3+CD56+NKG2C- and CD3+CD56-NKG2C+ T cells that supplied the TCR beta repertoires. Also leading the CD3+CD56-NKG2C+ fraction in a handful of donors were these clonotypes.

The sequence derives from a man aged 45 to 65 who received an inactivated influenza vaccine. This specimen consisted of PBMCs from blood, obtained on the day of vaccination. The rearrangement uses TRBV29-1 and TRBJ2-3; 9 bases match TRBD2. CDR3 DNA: TGCAGCGTTGTAGTTAGCGGGAGAACAGATACGCAGTATTTT. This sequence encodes CSVVVSGRTDTQYF.